One and the same sample provided the 13 T cell receptor beta chains below, sequenced in a study of T-cell reconstitution after alpha-beta-depleted transplantation in children. Unique molecular identifiers were incorporated when the TCRbeta library was constructed. In TCRdb, the PCR reads were re-called with MiXCR into one record per CDR3 protein. Of some 500,000 distinct CDR3 sequences listed, about 16% are singletons. Sequencing was performed on PBMCs from the stem cell graft donor, taken from the stem cell graft. These receptors all come from a human donor who donated a stem cell graft to a child with acute lymphoblastic leukemia.

There are a few counts of this clonotype. This chain connects TRBV15 to TRBJ1-1; the D gene is possibly TRBD1 (5 bases). This CDR3 has 15 residues. The germline V and J ends were trimmed by 0 bases and 8 bases, with 16 bases remaining between them. Germline lookup yields CDR1 LNHNV and CDR2 YYDKDF (reference sequence). The CDR3 DNA follows: TGTGCCACCAGCAGAGATATTGGCAGGGTAGTCGAAGCTTTCTTT. Its translation is CATSRDIGRVVEAFF.

In its sample, this clonotype was seen a few times. The J gene is TRBJ2-7, the V gene TRBV20-1; 11 nucleotides agree with TRBD2. After removal of 4 bases from V and 4 bases from J, the junction contained 15 bases not matched to a gene. CDR3 length: 17 residues. Per the germline V gene, CDR1 is DFQATT and CDR2 is SNEGSKA (reference sequence). Written as DNA, the CDR3 is TGCAGTGCTACGCCCCAGGGACTAGCGGTAGTTTATTACGAGCAGTACTTC. It translates to CSATPQGLAVVYYEQYF.

The chain links TRBV29-1 to TRBJ2-3; TRBD2 matches 10 bases. With 8 bases clipped from V and 0 bases from J, the junction kept 5 bases outside the gene matches. Germline CDR1 SQVTM, CDR2 ANQGSEA. The length of the CDR3 is 14 residues. The CDR3 DNA follows: TGCAGCCTTTTGACTAGCGGGAGCACAGATACGCAGTATTTT. It yields the protein CSLLTSGSTDTQYF.

This rearrangement joins TRBV5-1 to TRBJ2-7, with no clear D. The CDR3 loop spans 13 amino acids. With 5 bases removed from V and 3 bases from J, the gap between germline ends came to 12 bases. Germline V gene lookup returns CDR1 SGHRS and CDR2 YFSETQ. The CDR3 region is CASRLGSGYEQYF. The CDR3 DNA follows: TGCGCCAGCAGGCTAGGGTCGGGCTACGAGCAGTACTTC.

The chain has TRBV18 and TRBJ2-5, with 11 bases that match TRBD2. Germline V gives CDR1 KGHSH, CDR2 LQKENI. The CDR3 is made up of 16 amino acids. Trimming cost V 5 bases and J 2 bases; bases outside gene matches: 7. CDR3 sequence reads: CASSSGLAGLQETQYF. In DNA form, the CDR3 reads TGTGCCAGCTCATCAGGACTAGCGGGCCTACAAGAGACCCAGTACTTC.

The V and J genes are TRBV4-2 and TRBJ2-7, with 12 bases matching TRBD2. Per the germline V gene, CDR1 is LGHNA and CDR2 is YNFKEQ. There are 16 residues in the CDR3. Trimming removed 0 bases from V and 1 base from J; junction bases left unmatched: 1. The CDR3 reads CASSQELAGGSYEQYF. CDR3 sequence (DNA): TGTGCCAGCAGCCAAGAACTAGCGGGAGGATCCTACGAGCAGTACTTC.

This clonotype showed up just a few times. The chain recombines TRBV27 with TRBJ1-6; tentatively, D is TRBD1 (5 bases). Germline values: CDR1 MNHEY, CDR2 SMNVEV (reference sequence). V lost 4 bases and J 5 bases, leaving 9 bases between the germline ends. The CDR3 is 14 amino acids. The CDR3 sequence is CASSSGRNNSPLHF. The CDR3 nucleotides are TGTGCCAGCAGTTCGGGACGGAATAATTCACCCCTCCACTTT.

The rearrangement joins TRBV9 to TRBJ2-1; a possible D gene is TRBD1 (6 bases). Trimming took off 4 bases at V and 5 bases at J, with 19 bases between the two ends. This CDR3 has 16 residues. Germline loops: CDR1 SGDLS, CDR2 YYNGEE. In nucleotides, the CDR3 is TGTGCCAGCAGCCTCAGGGGCAGGAGTGACAACAATGAGCAGTTCTTC. This sequence encodes CASSLRGRSDNNEQFF.

The V call is TRBV18, the J call TRBJ2-3, with a weak D call TRBD1 (6 bases). Germline V gene data show CDR1 as KGHSH and CDR2 as LQKENI. The CDR3 is 14 amino acids. The ends were cut back, 3 bases at V and 4 bases at J, with 11 bases in the middle. For the CDR3, the DNA is TGTGCCAGCTCACCTCAGACAGGCCCAGATACGCAGTATTTT. Translation gives CASSPQTGPDTQYF.

This chain uses TRBV20-1 with TRBJ2-7; 10 nucleotides line up with TRBD1. The CDR3 spans 15 residues. Per the germline V gene, CDR1 is DFQATT and CDR2 is SNEGSKA (reference sequence). V shed 5 bases and J 9 bases; nucleotides not matched to a gene: 16. The CDR3 is CSAALGQGTGGVQYF. The DNA for the CDR3 is TGCAGTGCTGCCTTGGGACAGGGGACAGGAGGTGTGCAGTACTTC.

The V gene is TRBV25-1, the J gene TRBJ2-5; unclear D gene. CDR1 and CDR2 (germline): MGHDK, SYGVNS. Trimming removed 0 bases from V and 2 bases from J, with 4 bases in between. The CDR3 is made up of 13 amino acids. CDR3 sequence reads: CASSEYRQETQYF. The CDR3 bases are TGTGCCAGCAGTGAATATCGGCAAGAGACCCAGTACTTC.

The genes are TRBV29-1 and TRBJ1-2; TRBD1 might be the D (6 bases). Per the germline V gene, CDR1 is SQVTM and CDR2 is ANQGSEA. The CDR3 covers 12 residues. Trimming shortened V by 5 bases and J by 1 base, and 8 bases separated the two germline ends. In nucleotides, the CDR3 is TGCAGCGTTTACAGGGATAACTATGGCTACACCTTC. Protein: CSVYRDNYGYTF.

The V and J genes are TRBV20-1 and TRBJ1-3; 9 bases map to TRBD1. Trimming removed 5 bases from V and 0 bases from J; junction bases left unmatched: 5. This CDR3 spans 15 amino acids. Germline CDR1 is DFQATT and CDR2 is SNEGSKA (reference sequence). CDR3 bases: TGCAGTGCTCAGGGACAGGGCTACTCTGGAAACACCATATATTTT. This codes for CSAQGQGYSGNTIYF.